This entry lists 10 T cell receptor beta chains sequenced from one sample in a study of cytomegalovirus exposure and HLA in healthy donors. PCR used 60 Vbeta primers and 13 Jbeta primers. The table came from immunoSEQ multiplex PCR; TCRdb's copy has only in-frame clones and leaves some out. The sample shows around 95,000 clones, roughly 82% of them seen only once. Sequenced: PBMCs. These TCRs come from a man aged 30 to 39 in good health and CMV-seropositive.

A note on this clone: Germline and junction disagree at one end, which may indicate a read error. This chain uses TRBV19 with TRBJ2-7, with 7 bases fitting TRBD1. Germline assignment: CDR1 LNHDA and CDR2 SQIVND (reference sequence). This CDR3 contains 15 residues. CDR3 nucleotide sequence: TGTGCCAGTAGCCCCTCGGACAGGAGCTCCTACGAGCAATACTTC. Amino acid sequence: CASSPSDRSSYEQYF.

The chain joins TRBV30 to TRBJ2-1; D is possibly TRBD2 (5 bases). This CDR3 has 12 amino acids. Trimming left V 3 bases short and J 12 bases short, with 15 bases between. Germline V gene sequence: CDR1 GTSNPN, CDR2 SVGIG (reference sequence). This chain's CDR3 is CAWRLALGVQFF. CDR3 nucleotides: TGTGCCTGGAGGTTAGCCCTCGGGGTGCAGTTCTTC.

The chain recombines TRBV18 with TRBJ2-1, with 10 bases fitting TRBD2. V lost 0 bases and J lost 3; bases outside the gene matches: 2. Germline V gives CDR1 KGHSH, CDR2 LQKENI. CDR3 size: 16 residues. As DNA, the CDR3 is TGTGCCAGCTCACCACCCGGGACTAGCGACTACAATGAGCAGTTCTTC. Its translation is CASSPPGTSDYNEQFF.

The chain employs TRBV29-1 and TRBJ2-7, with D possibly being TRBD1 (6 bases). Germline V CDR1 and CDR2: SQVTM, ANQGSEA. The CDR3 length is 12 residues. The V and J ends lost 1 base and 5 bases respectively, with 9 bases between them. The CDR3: CSVEGRGDEQYF. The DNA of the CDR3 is TGCAGCGTTGAAGGCAGGGGTGACGAGCAGTACTTC.

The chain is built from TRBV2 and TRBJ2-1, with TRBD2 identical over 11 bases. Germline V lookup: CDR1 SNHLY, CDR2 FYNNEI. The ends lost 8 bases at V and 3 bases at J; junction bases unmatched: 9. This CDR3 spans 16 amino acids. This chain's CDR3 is CASDPLAGVLYNEQFF. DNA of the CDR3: TGTGCCAGCGACCCACTAGCGGGAGTACTCTACAATGAGCAGTTCTTC.

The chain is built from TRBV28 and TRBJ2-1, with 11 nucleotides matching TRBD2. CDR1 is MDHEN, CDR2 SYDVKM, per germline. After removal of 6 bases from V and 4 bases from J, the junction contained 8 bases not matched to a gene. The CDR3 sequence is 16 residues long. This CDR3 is CASSLRTSGFYNEQFF. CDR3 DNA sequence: TGTGCCAGCAGCCTCCGGACTAGCGGGTTTTACAATGAGCAGTTCTTC.

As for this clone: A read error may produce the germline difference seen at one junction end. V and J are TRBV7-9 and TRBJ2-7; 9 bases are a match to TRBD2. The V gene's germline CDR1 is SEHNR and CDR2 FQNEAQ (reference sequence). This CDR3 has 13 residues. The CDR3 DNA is TGTTCCAGCAGCTCAGGACTAGCGACCGAGCAGTACTTC. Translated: CSSSSGLATEQYF.

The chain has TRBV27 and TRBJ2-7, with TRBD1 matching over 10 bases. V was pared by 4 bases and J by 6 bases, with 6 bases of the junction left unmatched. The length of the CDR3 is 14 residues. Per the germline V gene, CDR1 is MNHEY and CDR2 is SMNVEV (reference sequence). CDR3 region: CASSSGQGVLEQYF. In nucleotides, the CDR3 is TGTGCCAGCAGTTCCGGACAGGGGGTCCTCGAGCAGTACTTC.

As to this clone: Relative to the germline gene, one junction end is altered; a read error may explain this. The CDR3 nucleotides read TGTGCCAGCAGCGCCCCAGACAGGCCGGAGCTGCTTTTT. Residues: CASSAPDRPELLF. This chain links TRBV9 with TRBJ2-2, with D perhaps matching TRBD1 (6 bases). Germline V CDR1 and CDR2: SGDLS, YYNGEE. CDR3 size: 13 residues.

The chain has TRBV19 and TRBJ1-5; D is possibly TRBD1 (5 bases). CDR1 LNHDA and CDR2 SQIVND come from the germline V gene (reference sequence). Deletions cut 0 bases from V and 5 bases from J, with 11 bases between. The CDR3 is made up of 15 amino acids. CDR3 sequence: CASSIDGRGDQPQHF. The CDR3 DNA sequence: TGTGCCAGTAGTATAGATGGCCGGGGGGATCAGCCCCAGCATTTT. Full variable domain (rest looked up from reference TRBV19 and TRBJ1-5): DGGITQSPKYLFRKEGQNVTLSCEQNLNHDAMYWYRQDPGQGLRLIYYSQIVNDFQKGDIAEGYSVSREKKESFPLTVTSAQKNPTAFYLCASSIDGRGDQPQHFGDGTRLSIL.